The 2 T cell receptor beta chains below were found in one sample sequenced in a study of shared clonotypes between healthy human individuals. Sequenced by immunoSEQ multiplex PCR; TCRdb stores in-frame clones only, minus some. The sample consists of 450,000 to 500,000 clones, roughly 80% of them appearing once. Sample: PBMCs. Receptors originate from a middle-aged woman in good health. Some clones in this sample may be carry-over from other donors' samples.

The chain joins TRBV30 to TRBJ1-2, with unresolved D. Looked up from germline, CDR1 is GTSNPN and CDR2 is SVGIG (reference sequence). CDR3 length: 13 amino acids. The V and J ends lost 7 bases and 2 bases respectively, with 14 bases between them. In nucleotides, the CDR3 is TGTGCCTACTCCGGGAAAGGGAACTATGGCTACACCTTC. It is translated as CAYSGKGNYGYTF.

The chain combines TRBV30 with TRBJ2-7; D may be TRBD1 (5 bases). Trimming removed 4 bases at V and 5 bases at J, with 9 bases between. This CDR3 comprises 11 residues. Per germline, CDR1 GTSNPN and CDR2 SVGIG (reference sequence). The CDR3 here is CAWNFRDEQYF. The CDR3 DNA is TGTGCCTGGAATTTCAGGGACGAGCAGTACTTC. The variable domain in full, with the rest retrieved from reference TRBV30 and TRBJ2-7, is SQTIHQWPATLVQPVGSPLSLECTVEGTSNPNLYWYRQAAGRGLQLLFYSVGIGQISSEVPQNLSASRPQDRQFILSSKKLLLSDSGFYLCAWNFRDEQYFGPGTRLTVT.